This is a list of T cell receptor beta chains from one sample in a study of blood T cell repertoires in COVID-19. Measured with immunoSEQ multiplex PCR; TCRdb has only the in-frame clones, and not every one. The data hold 200,000 to 250,000 clones, with over 65% observed a single time. The sequenced sample was PBMCs or T cells enriched from blood (not recorded which). These receptors were obtained from a woman aged 55-70 years who had recovered from COVID-19. The CDR3 runs from the conserved cysteine through the conserved F or W. The D gene is left open where the match is weak. Not all rows give a size; the values are once, few, many and, for expanded clones, a class.

clone_size,d_call,v_call,j_call,cdr3_aa,cdr3_nt
-,TRBD1,TRBV9,TRBJ1-1,CASSVGTGGTEAFF,TGTGCCAGCAGCGTAGGCACAGGGGGCACTGAAGCTTTCTTT
-,TRBD2,TRBV3-1/TRBV3-2,TRBJ2-1,CASSPHPALRRGADNEQFF,TGTGCCAGCAGCCCTCACCCGGCTCTACGGCGGGGGGCTGACAATGAGCAGTTCTTC
-,TRBD2,TRBV19,TRBJ2-1,CASSSLAGVFNEQFF,TGTGCCAGTAGTAGTCTAGCGGGAGTCTTTAATGAGCAGTTCTTC
-,TRBD2,TRBV25-1,TRBJ2-1,CASVSSTSGINEQFF,TGTGCCAGCGTATCCTCGACTAGCGGCATCAATGAGCAGTTCTTC
-,-,TRBV6-6,TRBJ2-3,CASSYGTSFTDTQYF,TGTGCCAGCAGTTACGGGACATCCTTCACAGATACGCAGTATTTT
-,TRBD1,TRBV7-6,TRBJ1-2,CASSLGSGQYYGYTF,TGTGCCAGCAGCTTAGGGTCGGGACAGTACTATGGCTACACCTTC
-,-,TRBV7-2,TRBJ2-1,CASRSERRNYNEQFF,TGTGCCAGCCGAAGCGAGCGACGGAACTACAATGAGCAGTTCTTC
-,TRBD2,TRBV7-2,TRBJ2-5,CASSSLAAQETQYF,TGTGCCAGCAGCTCGCTAGCGGCCCAAGAGACCCAGTACTTC
-,TRBD2,TRBV6-4,TRBJ2-7,CASSESAGAYEQYF,TGTGCCAGCAGTGAGTCTGCGGGGGCCTACGAGCAGTACTTC
once,TRBD2,TRBV6-1,TRBJ2-2,CASSEPGLAGVGTGELFF,TGTGCCAGCAGCGAACCGGGACTAGCGGGAGTAGGAACCGGGGAGCTGTTTTTT